The 3 T cell receptor beta chains below all came from one sample that was sequenced in a study of memory CD4+ T cells and cytomegalovirus serostatus (dated by TCRdb to between 2019 and 2020). Receptors were amplified or captured by the immunoSEQ multiplex PCR assay. TCRdb took over this immuneACCESS table, retaining in-frame rearrangements with V and J assigned. Such tables are incomplete; in checked studies, under half of the missing clones stem from an unresolved V gene, and the remainder is unexplained. Present in this sample are 80,000 to 100,000 clones, 80% of which were seen just once. 3.6% of the sample belongs to the ten largest clones. A FACSAria II was used to sort memory CD4+ T cells, defined as single viable CD3+CD4+CD8-CD45RO+ cells. Sequenced material: memory CD4+ T cells from blood. Receptors were obtained from an adult in good health and CMV-seropositive.

This rearrangement joins TRBV28 to TRBJ1-1; 8 bases agree with TRBD1. The J segment lost 3 bases and the V segment lost 6 bases, leaving 12 bases of the junction unmatched. The CDR3 length is 16 residues. Germline V gene data show CDR1 as MDHEN and CDR2 as SYDVKM. This CDR3 is CASRFLGQAAYTEAFF. The DNA of the CDR3 is TGTGCCAGCAGGTTTTTGGGACAGGCCGCGTACACTGAAGCTTTCTTT.

V and J are TRBV18 and TRBJ1-5, with D possibly matching TRBD1 (6 bases). This CDR3 is 15 amino acids long. V shed 2 bases and J shed 4 bases, with 12 bases lying between them. Germline V gives CDR1 KGHSH, CDR2 LQKENI. The CDR3 spells CASSPGWGLNQPQHF. DNA of the CDR3: TGTGCCAGCTCACCAGGGTGGGGGCTGAATCAGCCCCAGCATTTT.

J is TRBJ2-1 and V is TRBV5-1; 9 bases map to TRBD2. The CDR3 length is 17 residues. Germline CDR1 and CDR2: SGHRS and YFSETQ. The V segment lost 4 bases and the J segment 5 bases; nucleotides outside the gene matches: 13. The CDR3 loop is CASSPNPSGRTNNEQFF. As DNA, the CDR3 is TGCGCCAGCAGCCCCAATCCAAGCGGGAGGACCAACAATGAGCAGTTCTTC.